This is a list of T cell receptor beta chains from one sample in a study of T cell changes during pregnancy in multiple sclerosis. TCRdb's copy holds only in-frame clones and misses some; the assay was immunoSEQ multiplex PCR. The data show approximately 96,000 clones, about 90% seen once. This sample comprised peripheral blood, obtained after pregnancy. These TCRs come from a female donor in good health, enrolled as a control in a pregnancy study. CDR3s include the opening cysteine and the closing phenylalanine or tryptophan. A D gene is named only where the DNA matches it firmly. Clone size is shown for a subset of rows, as once, few, many or a class of expanded clone.

d_call	j_call	v_call	clone_size	cdr3_aa	cdr3_nt
TRBD2	TRBJ2-1	TRBV2	-	CASSDISGGPYNEQFF	TGTGCCAGCAGTGACATCAGCGGGGGGCCTTACAATGAGCAGTTCTTC
-	TRBJ2-7	TRBV7-8	-	CASSLTDGYEQYF	TGTGCCAGCAGCTTAACCGACGGGTACGAGCAGTACTTC
-	TRBJ1-4	TRBV11-1	once	CASSLNRQKANEKLFF	TGTGCCAGCAGCCTCAACCGACAGAAAGCTAATGAAAAACTGTTTTTT
-	TRBJ2-7	TRBV6-6	-	CASSPEGPPYEQYF	TGTGCCAGCAGTCCGGAGGGGCCACCCTACGAGCAGTACTTC
TRBD1	TRBJ1-3	TRBV6-1	-	CASSWDRESNTIYF	TGTGCCAGCAGTTGGGACAGGGAGTCCAACACCATATATTTT
TRBD1	TRBJ2-3	TRBV7-8	once	CASSLRQGARGTDTQYF	TGTGCCAGCAGCTTGAGGCAGGGGGCGCGTGGCACAGATACGCAGTATTTT
-	TRBJ2-7	TRBV10-3	-	CAISDSSYEQYF	TGTGCCATCAGTGATTCTTCCTACGAGCAGTACTTC
TRBD1	TRBJ1-2	TRBV6-6	-	CASSYPTGGKDGYTF	TGTGCCAGCAGTTACCCGACAGGGGGCAAGGATGGCTACACCTTC
TRBD1	TRBJ1-2	TRBV2	-	CASSGQGTNYGYTF	TGTGCCAGCTCGGGACAGGGGACAAACTATGGCTACACCTTC
-	TRBJ1-1	TRBV6-5	-	CASSPGTEAFF	TGTGCCAGCTCTCCCGGCACTGAAGCTTTCTTT